The T cell receptor (beta chain) under discussion was sequenced for a study of blood T cell repertoires in COVID-19. Germline-derived CDR1 and CDR2 are MDHEN and SYDVKM. The CDR3 runs 15 residues. V dropped 5 bases and J dropped 3; count of bases not matched to a gene: 7. Assay: immunoSEQ multiplex PCR; the TCRdb copy retains only in-frame clones and omits some. The repertoire consists of under 120,000 clones, with about 85% occurring once and the leading ten covering less than 2.5%. This clone appeared a single time. The sample was peripheral blood. This TCR came from a human donor in a cohort sampled during active COVID-19. This chain joins TRBV28 and TRBJ2-7; TRBD2 matches 10 bases. Here the CDR3 reads CASSATGTSDYEQYF. The CDR3 nucleotides are TGTGCCAGCAGTGCGACCGGGACTAGCGACTACGAGCAGTACTTC. The whole variable domain, remainder taken from reference TRBV28 and TRBJ2-7, is DVKVTQSSRYLVKRTGEKVFLECVQDMDHENMFWYRQDPGLGLRLIYFSYDVKMKEKGDIPEGYSVSREKKERFSLILESASTNQTSMYLCASSATGTSDYEQYFGPGTRLTVT.